Following are 18 T cell receptor beta chains from one sample sequenced in a study of blood T cell repertoires in COVID-19. Produced via immunoSEQ multiplex PCR; TCRdb's table is partial and in-frame only. The sample carries 75,000 or so clones, around 90% recorded once. Sequenced: peripheral blood. The receptors derive from a man between 70 and 80 years old with acute or convalescent COVID-19.

V usage is TRBV6-5 and J usage is TRBJ1-2; D unresolved. The ends were cut back, 5 bases at V and 7 bases at J, with 11 bases in the middle. Germline assignment: CDR1 MNHEY and CDR2 SVGAGI. CDR3 length: 12 amino acids. CDR3 loop: CASSRPEGGYTF. Written as DNA, the CDR3 is TGTGCCAGCAGTCGCCCCGAGGGTGGCTACACCTTC.

This chain uses TRBV19 with TRBJ2-1; TRBD1 agrees at 7 bases. Germline values: CDR1 LNHDA, CDR2 SQIVND (reference sequence). This CDR3 comprises 15 residues. V shed 6 bases, J shed 6 bases, and the junction held 11 bases outside the gene matches. CDR3 DNA sequence: TGTGCCAGTAGAGAACCGGGACAGAGATTCAATGAGCAGTTCTTC. Residues: CASREPGQRFNEQFF.

The chain is built from TRBV13 and TRBJ1-2; weak D call: TRBD1 (5 bases). CDR1 PRHDT and CDR2 FYEKMQ come from the germline V gene (reference sequence). The CDR3 runs to 15 residues. The V and J ends lost 2 bases and 7 bases respectively, with 17 bases between them. The CDR3 protein is CASSLMAGYAGGYTF. For the CDR3, the DNA is TGTGCCAGCAGCTTAATGGCAGGGTATGCTGGTGGCTACACCTTC.

The J gene is TRBJ2-2, the V gene TRBV5-4, with a weak D call TRBD2 (5 bases). CDR1 and CDR2 from the germline V gene are SGHNT and YYREEE (reference sequence). The CDR3 contains 15 residues. V was clipped by 1 base and J by 5 bases, with 12 bases between them. DNA for the CDR3: TGTGCCAGCAGCTTGTATGGGAGAGGGACCGGGGAGCTGTTTTTT. Residues: CASSLYGRGTGELFF.

This clone was recorded only once. This chain connects TRBV7-6 to TRBJ2-1, with 8 bases matching TRBD2. From germline, CDR1 is SGHVS and CDR2 FNYEAQ. The J segment lost 7 bases and the V segment lost 5 bases, leaving 13 bases of the junction unmatched. The CDR3 sequence is 16 residues long. CDR3 protein: CASSKEPGLGLNEQFF. CDR3 bases: TGTGCCAGCAGCAAAGAACCGGGACTAGGGCTGAATGAGCAGTTCTTC.

On this clone: The same CDR3 also results from other DNA sequences found in this sample. V usage is TRBV7-3 and J usage is TRBJ1-6; 7 nucleotides agree with TRBD1. Trimming at V came to 6 bases and at J to 7 bases, leaving 6 bases not matched to a gene. The germline V gene has CDR1 SGHTA and CDR2 FQGTGA. CDR3 length: 14 amino acids. CDR3 in DNA: TGTGCCAGCAGTGCCGGGACAGCCAATTCACCCCTCCACTTT. Amino acid sequence: CASSAGTANSPLHF.

This clone appeared a single time. The J gene is TRBJ2-7, the V gene TRBV2; TRBD1 agrees at 8 bases. Germline trimming cut 6 bases from V and 3 bases from J; bases unmatched to any gene: 4. Germline V gene lookup returns CDR1 SNHLY and CDR2 FYNNEI. The CDR3 is 13 residues long. The chain's CDR3 is CASSQQGVYEQYF. CDR3 coding DNA: TGTGCCAGCAGCCAACAGGGGGTCTACGAGCAGTACTTC.

The rearrangement joins TRBV11-2 to TRBJ2-7; possibly TRBD1 for D (6 bases). Germline CDR1 and CDR2: SGHAT and FQNNGV. The CDR3 totals 15 residues. Trimming stripped 5 bases from V and 2 bases from J, with 16 bases between. The CDR3 DNA sequence: TGTGCCAGCAGCGACACAGGGAATTTAGCCTACGAGCAGTACTTC. Translation: CASSDTGNLAYEQYF.

V gene TRBV24-1 combines with J gene TRBJ2-2, with TRBD1 matching 8 bases. J was trimmed by 7 bases and V by 1 base; bases with no gene match: 7. In germline, CDR1 is KGHDR, CDR2 SFDVKD. The CDR3 has 16 amino acids. Here the CDR3 reads CATSDFPGGAHGELFF. CDR3 in DNA: TGTGCCACCAGTGATTTCCCAGGGGGCGCCCACGGGGAGCTGTTTTTT.

V and J are TRBV7-2 and TRBJ2-1; D is perhaps TRBD2 (6 bases). V was shortened by 5 bases and J by 7 bases, with 15 bases between the two germline ends. The CDR3 sequence is 14 residues long. Germline loops: CDR1 SGHTA, CDR2 FQGNSA. CDR3 coding DNA: TGTGCCAGCAGCCCTTACGGGGGATCGAATGAGCAGTTCTTC. This gives the protein CASSPYGGSNEQFF. The full variable domain, completed using reference TRBV7-2 and TRBJ2-1, is GAGVSQSPSNKVTEKGKDVELRCDPISGHTALYWYRQSLGQGLEFLIYFQGNSAPDKSGLPSDRFSAERTGGSVSTLTIQRTQQEDSAVYLCASSPYGGSNEQFFGPGTRLTVL.

This chain connects TRBV19 to TRBJ1-4; a possible D gene is TRBD1 (6 bases). CDR3 size: 15 residues. Looked up from germline, CDR1 is LNHDA and CDR2 is SQIVND (reference sequence). V lost 3 bases and J lost 8, with 16 bases in between. The CDR3 nucleotides read TGTGCCAGTAGTATTTTTTCAGGGACAAGGGAAAAACTGTTTTTT. Protein: CASSIFSGTREKLFF.

This clone came up a few times. This sequence joins TRBV4-1 and TRBJ1-4, with 8 bases matching TRBD1. The CDR3 runs to 17 residues. Germline V gene sequence: CDR1 MGHRA, CDR2 YSYEKL. V shed 0 bases and J 13 bases; nucleotides not matched to a gene: 16. This CDR3 is CASSQDAGGSFGGGLFF. CDR3 nucleotide sequence: TGCGCCAGCAGCCAAGACGCAGGGGGCTCCTTTGGGGGTGGACTGTTTTTT.

The chain combines TRBV5-1 with TRBJ2-2, with 13 bases lining up with TRBD2. This CDR3 has 17 amino acids. V dropped 4 bases and J dropped 6; count of bases not matched to a gene: 9. The V gene's germline CDR1 is SGHRS and CDR2 YFSETQ. CDR3 DNA: TGCGCCAGCAGCCCTAGGACTAGCGGGAGTGGATCCGGGGAGCTGTTTTTT. It yields the protein CASSPRTSGSGSGELFF.

This clone was seen once. The chain uses TRBV5-1 and TRBJ2-3; the D gene is possibly TRBD1 (6 bases). The CDR3 consists of 16 residues. In germline, CDR1 is SGHRS, CDR2 YFSETQ. Trimming took off 0 bases at V and 4 bases at J, with 15 bases between the two ends. The CDR3 DNA sequence: TGCGCCAGCAGCTTGGTTGGGGGCTTTAGCGCAGATACGCAGTATTTT. This gives the protein CASSLVGGFSADTQYF.

The chain recombines TRBV28 with TRBJ1-5; D might be TRBD1 (5 bases). The CDR3 contains 15 residues. The germline gives CDR1 MDHEN, CDR2 SYDVKM. The V end was cut by 8 bases, the J end by 0 bases, with 14 bases between. The CDR3 coding sequence is TGTGCCAGCGCTCGACAGTCTTATAGCAATCAGCCCCAGCATTTT. It is translated as CASARQSYSNQPQHF. The whole variable domain, filled in from reference TRBV28 and TRBJ1-5, reads DVKVTQSSRYLVKRTGEKVFLECVQDMDHENMFWYRQDPGLGLRLIYFSYDVKMKEKGDIPEGYSVSREKKERFSLILESASTNQTSMYLCASARQSYSNQPQHFGDGTRLSIL.

V usage is TRBV5-1 and J usage is TRBJ2-2, with TRBD2 matching 7 bases. V dropped 5 bases and J dropped 4; count of bases not matched to a gene: 11. In germline, CDR1 is SGHRS, CDR2 YFSETQ. The CDR3 contains 16 residues. CDR3 region: CASRPPGTTRTGELFF. As DNA, the CDR3 is TGCGCCAGCAGACCCCCCGGGACTACACGCACCGGGGAGCTGTTTTTT.

The rearrangement links TRBV7-9 to TRBJ2-3; D is perhaps TRBD2 (6 bases). Germline V lookup: CDR1 SEHNR, CDR2 FQNEAQ (reference sequence). The germline V and J ends were trimmed by 6 bases and 2 bases, with 15 bases remaining between them. The CDR3 runs to 15 residues. The CDR3 reads CASRRASGVTDTQYF. CDR3 sequence (DNA): TGTGCCAGCAGGCGTGCGTCGGGGGTCACAGATACGCAGTATTTT.

This rearrangement joins TRBV3-1 (or the pseudogene TRBV3-2) to TRBJ2-2, with 10 bases fitting TRBD1. The CDR3 runs 16 residues. CDR1 is LGHDT and CDR2 is YNNKEL in the germline V gene (reference sequence). Losses at the gene ends were 3 bases for V and 4 bases for J; bases not matched to a gene: 5. The CDR3 here is CASSQPGQGSTGELFF. CDR3 bases: TGTGCCAGCAGCCAGCCGGGACAGGGGTCCACCGGGGAGCTGTTTTTT.